This TCR beta chain came from a study of blood T cells in healthy people across ages. About this clonotype: Its antigen is currently unknown.

The study's findings and limits: Comparison with aged donors showed that long-lived donors had more naive CD4+ cells and higher diversity. Age brought a roughly linear fall in TCR beta diversity measured per million T cells.

Next came a second PCR, run for about 6 to 12 cycles, which used a sample-barcoded 5' primer along with a J-beta primer mix. With 12 random nucleotides, a template-switch adaptor tagged each individual cDNA molecule. Every sample gave at least 2.5 million paired-end reads containing CDR3. From the 5' RACE reads, TCRdb called clonotypes with MiXCR, one entry per CDR3 protein. The data hold around 1.5 million distinct CDR3 sequences, with 35% to 45% observed a single time. The J segment lost 2 bases and the V segment lost 3 bases, leaving 5 bases of the junction unmatched. CDR1 and CDR2 (germline): SGDLS, YYNGEE. The CDR3 is made up of 15 amino acids.

J is TRBJ2-7 and V is TRBV9; 10 bases fit TRBD1. This sequence was found in a woman between 18 and 29 years old in good health. Source material: blood. CDR3 sequence reads: CASSARDRGPYEQYF. The CDR3, as DNA: TGTGCCAGCAGCGCCCGGGACAGGGGTCCCTACGAGCAGTACTTC.